A selection of T cell receptor beta chains follows, all from one sample in a study of T cell clones after liver transplantation. Produced via immunoSEQ multiplex PCR; TCRdb's table is partial and in-frame only. The table includes around 4,800 clones, 25% to 30% detected once. The antigens these receptors bind are not known. The source material was CD4+ T cells from cultured PBMCs. The receptors come from a human patient who received a liver transplant. Some T cells may be graft donor cells. Both conserved end residues are part of each CDR3. Fields, in order: J gene, clone size, D gene, V gene, CDR3 protein, CDR3 DNA. A D gene is named only where the DNA matches it firmly. Rows give clone size only sometimes, using once, few, many, or a class for an expanded clone.

J gene: TRBJ1-1; clone size: medium-sized; D gene: -; V gene: TRBV7-2; CDR3 protein: CASSSQGQSEAFF; CDR3 DNA: TGTGCCAGCAGTTCTCAAGGGCAGTCGGAGGCTTTCTTT
J gene: TRBJ2-2; clone size: -; D gene: TRBD2; V gene: TRBV11-2; CDR3 protein: CASSSGTTNTGELFF; CDR3 DNA: TGTGCCAGCAGCTCCGGGACTACAAACACCGGGGAGCTGTTTTTT
J gene: TRBJ2-5; clone size: -; D gene: -; V gene: TRBV5-1; CDR3 protein: CASSPVGETQYF; CDR3 DNA: TGCGCCAGCAGCCCCGTGGGCGAGACCCAGTACTTC
J gene: TRBJ2-5; clone size: -; D gene: -; V gene: TRBV6-5; CDR3 protein: CASSYSPGQETQYF; CDR3 DNA: TGTGCCAGCAGTTACTCGCCCGGCCAAGAGACCCAGTACTTC
J gene: TRBJ2-5; clone size: -; D gene: TRBD1; V gene: TRBV12-5; CDR3 protein: CASVYRTGGETQYF; CDR3 DNA: TGTGCTAGTGTCTACCGGACAGGGGGGGAGACCCAGTACTTC
J gene: TRBJ2-7; clone size: -; D gene: -; V gene: TRBV15; CDR3 protein: CATSRDKGYEQYF; CDR3 DNA: TGTGCCACCAGCAGAGATAAGGGATACGAGCAGTACTTC
J gene: TRBJ1-3; clone size: few; D gene: TRBD1; V gene: TRBV7-3; CDR3 protein: CASSFGTGSLSGNTIYF; CDR3 DNA: TGTGCCAGCAGCTTCGGGACAGGCTCCCTCTCTGGAAACACCATATATTTT
J gene: TRBJ1-3; clone size: few; D gene: -; V gene: TRBV7-3; CDR3 protein: CASSERGFGNTIYF; CDR3 DNA: TGTGCCAGCAGCGAAAGGGGATTCGGAAACACCATATATTTT
J gene: TRBJ1-2; clone size: -; D gene: TRBD1; V gene: TRBV7-3; CDR3 protein: CASTRQGGYGYTF; CDR3 DNA: TGTGCCAGCACCCGACAGGGCGGCTATGGCTACACCTTC
J gene: TRBJ2-5; clone size: -; D gene: -; V gene: TRBV5-1; CDR3 protein: CASSQLQETQYF; CDR3 DNA: TGCGCCAGCAGCCAGCTCCAAGAGACCCAGTACTTC